Sequencing of this T cell receptor (beta chain) was carried out in a study of metastatic and nonmetastatic thyroid tumors. All patients were untreated before thyroid surgery. V was trimmed by 1 base and J by 8 bases, leaving 15 bases between them. CDR3 length equals 16 residues. Germline V gives CDR1 MDHEN, CDR2 SYDVKM. MiXCR reprocessed the PCR reads for TCRdb. The sample comprises about 6,000 clones, 30% of which are singletons, and 20% to 25% rests with the top ten. By proportion, this clone is large. The specimen sequenced was adjacent normal tissue. The chain uses TRBV28 and TRBJ1-6; tentatively, D is TRBD1 (5 bases). This TCR was sampled from a female donor with papillary thyroid cancer or a benign thyroid nodule (not recorded which). Some clones in this sample may be carry-over from other donors' samples. CDR3 nucleotides: TGTGCCAGCAGTTTATCCCCAGGATTCAGGGATTCACCCCTCCACTTT. Its translation: CASSLSPGFRDSPLHF. The whole variable domain, filled in from reference TRBV28 and TRBJ1-6, reads DVKVTQSSRYLVKRTGEKVFLECVQDMDHENMFWYRQDPGLGLRLIYFSYDVKMKEKGDIPEGYSVSREKKERFSLILESASTNQTSMYLCASSLSPGFRDSPLHFGNGTRLTVT.